This is a list of T cell receptor beta chains from one sample in a study of human T cells and chemical hapten exposure. TCRdb re-derived calls from the RACE reads in MiXCR, one entry per CDR3 protein. The sample comprises 150,000 to 200,000 distinct CDR3 sequences, roughly 14% of which are singletons, and 1.7% rests with the top ten. The sample in question was whole blood, obtained in connection with sensitization to the hapten diphenylcyclopropenone (DPC). The origin of the receptors is a woman aged 30 to 39 with alopecia areata. Some clones in this sample may be carry-over from other donors' samples. Both conserved end residues are part of each CDR3. Fields, in order: D gene, clone size, V gene, J gene, CDR3 DNA, CDR3 protein. D genes are given only for firm matches. Rows give clone size only sometimes, using once, few, many, or a class for an expanded clone.

>.|.|TRBV3-1|TRBJ1-1
TGTGCCAGCAGCCAAGGACTCGGTGAAGCTTTCTTT
CASSQGLGEAFF
>TRBD1|.|TRBV6-5|TRBJ2-5
TGTGCCAGCAGCAGTACAGGGGCCGGCGAGACCCAGTACTTC
CASSSTGAGETQYF
>TRBD2|many|TRBV4-3|TRBJ2-5
TGCGCCAGCAGCCAAGACCTAGGACTAGCTGGGGAGACCCAGTACTTC
CASSQDLGLAGETQYF
>.|many|TRBV27|TRBJ1-1
TGTGCCAGCAGTCCCGCAGGGGACCGCATGAACACTGAAGCTTTCTTT
CASSPAGDRMNTEAFF
>TRBD1|few|TRBV20-1|TRBJ2-3
TGCAGTGCTTTACAGGGGGCTCGCACAGATACGCAGTATTTT
CSALQGARTDTQYF
>TRBD2|.|TRBV2|TRBJ2-3
TGTGCCAGCAAGGCGGGGGGCGGCACAGATACGCAGTATTTT
CASKAGGGTDTQYF
>TRBD2|few|TRBV5-1|TRBJ2-3
TGCGCCAGCAGCTTGGAACTAGCGGGAAGACTCACAGATACGCAGTATTTT
CASSLELAGRLTDTQYF
>.|once|TRBV20-1|TRBJ2-5
TGCAGTGCTCCCGGTCCGCTTGGAGAGACCCAGTACTTC
CSAPGPLGETQYF
>.|.|TRBV12-3/TRBV12-4|TRBJ2-1
TGTGCCAGCAGTGTTAACCCCGAGGCTGCCTACAATGAGCAGTTCTTC
CASSVNPEAAYNEQFF
>.|.|TRBV5-1|TRBJ1-1
TGCGCCAGCAGCTTCAATGGGGAGGGCACTGAAGCTTTCTTT
CASSFNGEGTEAFF
>.|.|TRBV18|TRBJ1-1
TGTGCCAGCTCACCCCAGACGAAACTGAACACTGAAGCTTTCTTT
CASSPQTKLNTEAFF
>.|.|TRBV12-3/TRBV12-4|TRBJ2-3
TGTGCCAGCAGTTTAATCAGGGTTCCATACACAGATACGCAGTATTTT
CASSLIRVPYTDTQYF
>.|.|TRBV29-1|TRBJ2-3
TGCAGCGTTGCCACGGTGAGCACAGATACGCAGTATTTT
CSVATVSTDTQYF
>.|few|TRBV18|TRBJ1-2
TGTGCCAGCTCGCCACCTGGCGAAAGAGGCTACACCTTC
CASSPPGERGYTF
>TRBD2|.|TRBV7-2|TRBJ2-7
TGTGCCAGCAGAGACGGGGGGGCCTACGAGCAGTACTTC
CASRDGGAYEQYF
>.|few|TRBV10-3|TRBJ2-1
TGTGCCATCAGTACACTAGGGAAATTCTCCTACAATGAGCAGTTCTTC
CAISTLGKFSYNEQFF